The next 30 T cell receptor beta chains were all read from a single sample in a study of blood T cell repertoires in COVID-19. The assay was immunoSEQ multiplex PCR, and TCRdb's table has in-frame clones only and misses some. Of approximately 94,000 clones in the sample, approximately 86% were seen once. The specimen was peripheral blood. The receptor source for this set is a man over 45 with active or convalescent COVID-19.

The table lists this clone with a few counts. This sequence joins TRBV19 and TRBJ1-5; TRBD1 agrees at 7 bases. CDR3 size: 15 residues. V dropped 3 bases and J dropped 3; count of bases not matched to a gene: 5. Looked up from germline, CDR1 is LNHDA and CDR2 is SQIVND (reference sequence). CDR3 nucleotide sequence: TGTGCCAGTAGTATTCGGGGACAGCTCAATCAGCCCCAGCATTTT. Its protein is CASSIRGQLNQPQHF.

This clone was seen a handful of times. The chain recombines TRBV4-1 with TRBJ2-3; possible D gene TRBD2, 5 bases. The CDR3 spans 13 residues. Germline V gene data show CDR1 as MGHRA and CDR2 as YSYEKL. V lost 0 bases to trimming and J lost 7 bases, with 8 bases between them. Written as DNA, the CDR3 is TGCGCCAGCAGCCAAGAGGCCGGGAATACGCAGTATTTT. Its protein is CASSQEAGNTQYF.

The chain is built from TRBV2 and TRBJ1-2; D is unresolved. The V end lost 6 bases, the J end lost 8 bases, and 16 bases lay between the germline ends. The CDR3 has 13 amino acids. Germline CDR1 and CDR2: SNHLY and FYNNEI. As DNA, the CDR3 is TGTGCCAGCAGCCGAAACCCATCTGAGGGCTACACCTTC. Its translation is CASSRNPSEGYTF.

The chain is built from TRBV9 and TRBJ1-2, with D possibly TRBD1 on 6 matching bases. Trimming pared 3 bases from V and 4 bases from J, leaving 19 bases between. Germline CDR1 reads SGDLS; CDR2 reads YYNGEE. The CDR3 loop spans 16 amino acids. Here the CDR3 DNA reads TGTGCCAGCAGCGGCGCTAGCGGGGGGCAGACCTATGGCTACACCTTC. Translation gives CASSGASGGQTYGYTF. The complete variable domain, with remaining parts taken from reference TRBV9 and TRBJ1-2, reads DSGVTQTPKHLITATGQRVTLRCSPRSGDLSVYWYQQSLDQGLQFLIQYYNGEERAKGNILERFSAQQFPDLHSELNLSSLELGDSALYFCASSGASGGQTYGYTFGSGTRLTVV.

This clone was counted once. The chain uses TRBV25-1 and TRBJ2-1, with D perhaps TRBD1 (6 bases). V was shortened by 0 bases and J by 3 bases, with 9 bases between the two germline ends. Germline V lookup: CDR1 MGHDK, CDR2 SYGVNS. This CDR3 has 15 amino acids. CDR3 amino acids: CASSEYVGGYNEQFF. The CDR3 coding sequence is TGTGCCAGCAGTGAATATGTAGGGGGCTACAATGAGCAGTTCTTC. Supplemented by reference TRBV25-1 and TRBJ2-1, the full variable domain reads EADIYQTPRYLVIGTGKKITLECSQTMGHDKMYWYQQDPGMELHLIHYSYGVNSTEKGDLSSESTVSRIRTEHFPLTLESARPSHTSQYLCASSEYVGGYNEQFFGPGTRLTVL.

The chain has TRBV5-1 and TRBJ2-2, with 9 bases that match TRBD1. V gave up 0 bases and J gave up 7 bases; unmatched junction bases: 7. This CDR3 comprises 16 residues. Germline loops: CDR1 SGHRS, CDR2 YFSETQ. CDR3 loop: CASSLALQGAGGELFF. The CDR3 DNA reads TGCGCCAGCAGCTTGGCCCTACAGGGGGCTGGCGGGGAGCTGTTTTTT.

The chain is built from TRBV6-6 and TRBJ1-5, with a weak D call TRBD1 (6 bases). The CDR3 covers 17 residues. Germline assignment: CDR1 MNHNY and CDR2 SVGAGI (reference sequence). V shed 6 bases and J shed 0 bases, with 18 bases lying between them. The CDR3 region has the DNA TGTGCCAGCAGACGACAGGAAGGCCTCTATAGCAATCAGCCCCAGCATTTT. The encoded protein is CASRRQEGLYSNQPQHF.

J is TRBJ1-1 and V is TRBV4-2; 9 bases map to TRBD1. The CDR3 runs to 14 residues. From germline, CDR1 is LGHNA and CDR2 YNFKEQ. Trimming cost V 8 bases and J 1 base; bases outside gene matches: 5. The DNA of the CDR3 is TGTGCCAGCCAACGACAGGGGGGGAACACTGAAGCTTTCTTT. Its translation: CASQRQGGNTEAFF.

V gene TRBV3-1 (or the pseudogene TRBV3-2) combines with J gene TRBJ2-1; the match to TRBD2 covers 13 bases. Germline-derived CDR1 and CDR2 are LGHDT and YNNKEL (reference sequence). After removal of 4 bases from V and 8 bases from J, the junction contained 5 bases not matched to a gene. The CDR3 runs to 15 residues. Here the CDR3 reads CASSLGTSGVDEQFF. DNA of the CDR3: TGTGCCAGCAGCCTCGGGACTAGCGGGGTCGATGAGCAGTTCTTC.

The V and J genes are TRBV29-1 and TRBJ2-7; TRBD1 aligns across 9 bases. V lost 6 bases and J lost 0; bases outside the gene matches: 3. CDR1 is SQVTM and CDR2 is ANQGSEA in the germline V gene. This CDR3 comprises 13 residues. The CDR3 coding sequence is TGCAGCGTAGGGACAGGGAGCTCCTACGAGCAGTACTTC. This codes for CSVGTGSSYEQYF.

This clone was seen a few times. This chain uses TRBV6-6 with TRBJ1-2, with unresolved D. V lost 2 bases and J lost 2, with 12 bases in between. This CDR3 contains 15 residues. In germline, CDR1 is MNHNY, CDR2 SVGAGI (reference sequence). The CDR3 region is CASSYTGGSNYGYTF. CDR3 DNA: TGTGCCAGCAGTTACACCGGAGGGTCCAACTATGGCTACACCTTC.

The chain links TRBV24-1 to TRBJ2-1; 14 bases fit TRBD2. CDR3 length equals 18 residues. The germline V gene has CDR1 KGHDR and CDR2 SFDVKD. With 5 bases clipped from V and 6 bases from J, the junction kept 11 bases outside the gene matches. This chain's CDR3 is CATSVDGTSGRGGNEQFF. The CDR3 coding sequence is TGTGCCACCAGTGTCGATGGGACTAGCGGGAGAGGGGGCAATGAGCAGTTCTTC.

The chain links TRBV19 to TRBJ1-5; D is unclear. Trimming cost V 9 bases and J 0 bases, with 12 bases left between them. This CDR3 is 14 amino acids long. In germline, CDR1 is LNHDA, CDR2 SQIVND (reference sequence). CDR3 nucleotides: TGTGCCAGCGCTGAGAACTATAGCAATCAGCCCCAGCATTTT. The encoded protein is CASAENYSNQPQHF.

The genes are TRBV19 and TRBJ2-7, with TRBD2 identical over 7 bases. Trimming removed 7 bases from V and 3 bases from J; junction bases left unmatched: 6. Germline CDR1 and CDR2: LNHDA and SQIVND (reference sequence). The length of the CDR3 is 13 residues. CDR3 DNA: TGTGCCAGTACCTCGGGGGGAGGCTACGAGCAGTACTTC. Protein sequence: CASTSGGGYEQYF.

V usage is TRBV4-1 and J usage is TRBJ1-1, with D perhaps TRBD1 (5 bases). CDR1 and CDR2 (germline): MGHRA, YSYEKL. V was pared by 0 bases and J by 11 bases, with 13 bases between. The CDR3 is 13 residues long. The CDR3 sequence: CASSQEGGFGAFF. CDR3 coding DNA: TGCGCCAGCAGCCAAGAGGGGGGTTTTGGGGCTTTCTTT.

V and J are TRBV4-1 and TRBJ2-1, with a tentative D call TRBD2 (5 bases). CDR1 is MGHRA and CDR2 is YSYEKL in the germline V gene. The CDR3 runs 16 residues. The V and J ends lost 1 base and 4 bases respectively, with 14 bases between them. For the CDR3, the DNA is TGCGCCAGCAGCCAAGCGGGCGGAGCGGCTTACAATGAGCAGTTCTTC. Translated: CASSQAGGAAYNEQFF.

The chain links TRBV2 to TRBJ1-2; perhaps TRBD1 as D (6 bases). The CDR3 runs to 14 residues. Trimming took 6 bases from V and 4 from J, leaving 15 bases between them. CDR1 and CDR2 (germline): SNHLY, FYNNEI. The CDR3 DNA reads as TGTGCCAGCAGCGAAACAGGGACACTCTATGGCTACACCTTC. Its translation is CASSETGTLYGYTF.

The chain is built from TRBV6-5 and TRBJ2-7, with D perhaps matching TRBD2 (5 bases). CDR3 length: 14 amino acids. V lost 5 bases, J lost 2 bases, and 13 bases lay in between. The germline V gene encodes CDR1 MNHEY and CDR2 SVGAGI. CDR3 in DNA: TGTGCCAGCAGTCCTGAGGGCGGGCCCTACGAGCAGTACTTC. Encoded protein: CASSPEGGPYEQYF.

The rearrangement links TRBV7-9 to TRBJ1-2; no clear D gene. The length of the CDR3 is 14 residues. Germline V gives CDR1 SEHNR, CDR2 FQNEAQ (reference sequence). The V end was cut by 1 base, the J end by 1 base, with 7 bases between. This CDR3 reads CASSLVTSNYGYTF. The CDR3 nucleotides read TGTGCCAGCAGCTTAGTCACAAGTAACTATGGCTACACCTTC.

This chain links TRBV29-1 with TRBJ2-3; the match to TRBD1 covers 7 bases. Germline CDR1 and CDR2: SQVTM and ANQGSEA. With 6 bases clipped from V and 0 bases from J, the junction kept 6 bases outside the gene matches. The CDR3 contains 14 residues. In DNA form, the CDR3 reads TGCAGCGTCCGACAGGGCCTCAGCACAGATACGCAGTATTTT. This sequence encodes CSVRQGLSTDTQYF.

This chain uses TRBV11-3 with TRBJ2-7; a possible D gene is TRBD2 (6 bases). V was cut by 5 bases and J by 3 bases, with 20 bases left in between. Germline CDR1 SGHNT, CDR2 YENEEA. CDR3 length: 16 amino acids. The CDR3 spells CASSHPFGRGSYEQYF. CDR3 in DNA: TGTGCCAGCAGCCACCCCTTTGGGCGGGGTAGCTACGAGCAGTACTTC.

This clone appeared a few times. This chain links TRBV5-5 with TRBJ1-3; weak D call: TRBD1 (6 bases). CDR3 length: 17 residues. The ends were cut back, 0 bases at V and 1 base at J, with 14 bases in the middle. In germline, CDR1 is SGHKS, CDR2 YYEKEE (reference sequence). The chain's CDR3 is CASSLVTGKESGNTIYF. The CDR3 DNA sequence: TGTGCCAGCAGCTTGGTCACAGGGAAAGAATCTGGAAACACCATATATTTT.

The genes are TRBV2 and TRBJ1-2, with no clear D. This CDR3 region has 13 residues. V lost 6 bases, J lost 1 base, and 9 bases lay in between. Looked up from germline, CDR1 is SNHLY and CDR2 is FYNNEI. CDR3 protein: CASRRPINYGYTF. CDR3 nucleotides: TGTGCCAGCAGGAGGCCAATTAACTATGGCTACACCTTC.

This rearrangement joins TRBV10-3 to TRBJ2-3; 7 bases agree with TRBD1. This CDR3 has 13 residues. Germline V CDR1 and CDR2: ENHRY, SYGVKD. DNA for the CDR3: TGTGCTATTCGAACAGGGGTAGAAGATACGCAGTATTTT. Encoded protein: CAIRTGVEDTQYF.

V is TRBV11-3 and J is TRBJ2-5, with 7 nucleotides matching TRBD2. This CDR3 region has 14 residues. V gave up 7 bases and J gave up 2 bases; unmatched junction bases: 7. The germline V gene encodes CDR1 SGHNT and CDR2 YENEEA. The CDR3 DNA follows: TGTGCCAGCACCCAGTTGGGGGGGCAAGAGACCCAGTACTTC. Its translation is CASTQLGGQETQYF.

The gene calls are TRBV11-2 and TRBJ2-7; no definite D call. Trimming took off 0 bases at V and 4 bases at J, with 7 bases between the two ends. CDR3 size: 13 residues. In germline, CDR1 is SGHAT, CDR2 FQNNGV. The DNA for the CDR3 is TGTGCCAGCAGCTTAGAACGTCGGTACGAGCAGTACTTC. Protein sequence: CASSLERRYEQYF.

This clone was recorded a few times. V is TRBV10-1 and J is TRBJ2-1; 13 nucleotides line up with TRBD2. The CDR3 covers 18 residues. Losses at the gene ends were 0 bases for V and 7 bases for J; bases not matched to a gene: 9. Germline CDR1 reads WNHNN; CDR2 reads SYGVQD (reference sequence). The CDR3 reads CASSESGGTSGIRNEQFF. The CDR3 coding sequence is TGCGCCAGCAGTGAGTCGGGGGGGACTAGCGGGATTAGGAATGAGCAGTTCTTC.

The gene calls are TRBV10-1 and TRBJ2-1, with TRBD2 matching over 11 bases. Germline V CDR1 and CDR2: WNHNN, SYGVQD (reference sequence). The CDR3 has 14 residues. After removal of 3 bases from V and 7 bases from J, the junction contained 2 bases not matched to a gene. Here the CDR3 reads CASSELAGDNEQFF. DNA for the CDR3: TGCGCCAGCAGTGAACTAGCGGGAGATAATGAGCAGTTCTTC.

In this sample, this clone turned up once. The V and J genes are TRBV9 and TRBJ2-7, with TRBD1 matching 7 bases. J was trimmed by 3 bases and V by 3 bases; bases with no gene match: 3. The CDR3 is made up of 13 amino acids. Germline CDR1 reads SGDLS; CDR2 reads YYNGEE. The CDR3 region is CASSGRQGYEQYF. CDR3 DNA: TGTGCCAGCAGCGGACGACAGGGCTACGAGCAGTACTTC. The full variable domain, completed using reference TRBV9 and TRBJ2-7, is DSGVTQTPKHLITATGQRVTLRCSPRSGDLSVYWYQQSLDQGLQFLIQYYNGEERAKGNILERFSAQQFPDLHSELNLSSLELGDSALYFCASSGRQGYEQYFGPGTRLTVT.

This clone appeared a few times. J is TRBJ2-2 and V is TRBV29-1; D is unresolved. CDR1 and CDR2 from the germline V gene are SQVTM and ANQGSEA. V dropped 5 bases and J dropped 5 bases, with 3 bases sitting between them. The CDR3 covers 10 residues. CDR3 bases: TGCAGCGTTCTTACCGGGGAGCTGTTTTTT. Protein: CSVLTGELFF.